What follows are 25 T cell receptor beta chains derived from one specimen sequenced in a study of shared clonotypes between healthy human individuals. Clones were sequenced by immunoSEQ multiplex PCR, and TCRdb holds only the in-frame ones, with some missing. The sample carries over a million clones, 95% to 99% recorded once. Input material: naive CD4+ T cells sorted from blood. Subset given: CD45RA+ positively selected. The receptors were gathered from a young man in good health.

Regarding this clone: The sample contains more than one DNA sequence encoding this CDR3. The V call is TRBV5-1, the J call TRBJ2-5; D is uncertain. CDR1 and CDR2 from the germline V gene are SGHRS and YFSETQ. The CDR3 is 13 residues long. Trimming took off 0 bases at V and 3 bases at J, with 6 bases between the two ends. The CDR3 is CASSLGAEETQYF. The CDR3 DNA follows: TGCGCCAGCAGCTTGGGGGCGGAAGAGACCCAGTACTTC.

The chain links TRBV27 to TRBJ2-3; 7 bases agree with TRBD1. CDR3 length: 14 amino acids. Germline V lookup: CDR1 MNHEY, CDR2 SMNVEV (reference sequence). The trim removed 5 bases at V and 5 bases at J, leaving 7 bases unmatched. The chain's CDR3 is CASSPRGSGDTQYF. CDR3 sequence (DNA): TGTGCCAGCAGTCCCAGGGGGTCAGGAGATACGCAGTATTTT.

On this clone itself: Other DNA sequences in this sample translate to the same CDR3. This rearrangement joins TRBV4-1 to TRBJ1-2; D is perhaps TRBD1 (6 bases). This CDR3 has 14 residues. From germline, CDR1 is MGHRA and CDR2 YSYEKL. V lost 1 base and J 4 bases, leaving 10 bases between the germline ends. CDR3 coding DNA: TGCGCCAGCAGCCAAGCCGGACAGCGCTATGGCTACACCTTC. This encodes CASSQAGQRYGYTF.

This clone was recorded only once. The chain is built from TRBV6-6 and TRBJ2-7; no clear D. The CDR3 totals 15 residues. The V end lost 2 bases, the J end lost 0 bases, and 11 bases lay between the germline ends. Germline CDR1 and CDR2: MNHNY and SVGAGI (reference sequence). The CDR3, as DNA: TGTGCCAGCAGTTACGCTGGCGCGAGCTCCTACGAGCAGTACTTC. Translated, it gives CASSYAGASSYEQYF.

This chain uses TRBV9 with TRBJ2-1; the match to TRBD2 covers 11 bases. V was clipped by 0 bases and J by 0 bases; unmatched bases: 8. This CDR3 region has 19 residues. The germline CDR1 and CDR2 sequences are SGDLS and YYNGEE. The DNA for the CDR3 is TGTGCCAGCAGCGTAGCTTTCGGACTAGCGGGCTCCTCCTACAATGAGCAGTTCTTC. It yields the protein CASSVAFGLAGSSYNEQFF. Using reference TRBV9 and TRBJ2-1 for the parts outside the CDR3, the full variable domain is DSGVTQTPKHLITATGQRVTLRCSPRSGDLSVYWYQQSLDQGLQFLIQYYNGEERAKGNILERFSAQQFPDLHSELNLSSLELGDSALYFCASSVAFGLAGSSYNEQFFGPGTRLTVL.

V is TRBV23-1 and J is TRBJ2-1, with 14 positions matching TRBD2. TRBV23-1 is classed as an ORF, of uncertain function. V lost 4 bases to trimming and J lost 8 bases; unmatched junction nucleotides: 19. There are 20 residues in the CDR3. CDR3: CASSPNLGTAGTSGSHEQFF. CDR3 DNA: TGCGCCAGCAGTCCGAACCTGGGGACTGCCGGGACTAGCGGGAGCCATGAGCAGTTCTTC.

The rearrangement joins TRBV27 to TRBJ1-2; TRBD1 matches 8 bases. V dropped 5 bases and J dropped 7; count of bases not matched to a gene: 12. Germline CDR1 and CDR2: MNHEY and SMNVEV (reference sequence). The CDR3 sequence is 15 residues long. The CDR3 reads CASSPTQGARSGYTF. The CDR3 region has the DNA TGTGCCAGCAGTCCAACGCAGGGGGCGCGAAGTGGCTACACCTTC.

V usage is TRBV2 and J usage is TRBJ2-1; 7 bases map to TRBD1. CDR1 and CDR2 from the germline V gene are SNHLY and FYNNEI. The CDR3 is 12 residues long. Germline trimming cut 6 bases from V and 5 bases from J; bases unmatched to any gene: 1. The CDR3 bases are TGTGCCAGCAGGGGGACAGACAATGAGCAGTTCTTC. The encoded protein is CASRGTDNEQFF. Supplemented by reference TRBV2 and TRBJ2-1, the full variable domain reads EPEVTQTPSHQVTQMGQEVILRCVPISNHLYFYWYRQILGQKVEFLVSFYNNEISEKSEIFDDQFSVERPDGSNFTLKIRSTKLEDSAMYFCASRGTDNEQFFGPGTRLTVL.

This chain links TRBV5-4 with TRBJ2-1; D uncertain. The CDR3 sequence is 16 residues long. V was pared by 4 bases and J by 0 bases, with 14 bases between. CDR1 and CDR2 (germline): SGHNT, YYREEE (reference sequence). The CDR3: CASSDVAWSSYNEQFF. The CDR3 DNA reads as TGTGCCAGCAGCGATGTGGCGTGGAGCTCCTACAATGAGCAGTTCTTC.

The chain couples TRBV19 to TRBJ1-5, with D maybe TRBD1 (5 bases). The V gene lost 2 bases and the J gene lost 0 bases, with 11 bases spanning the gap. The CDR3 is made up of 16 amino acids. Per the germline V gene, CDR1 is LNHDA and CDR2 is SQIVND (reference sequence). The CDR3 nucleotides are TGTGCCAGTAGTATATGGTCAGGGAATAGCAATCAGCCCCAGCATTTT. Amino acid sequence: CASSIWSGNSNQPQHF.

The gene calls are TRBV2 and TRBJ2-1, with 7 positions matching TRBD2. The CDR3 has 15 amino acids. Trimming at V came to 7 bases and at J to 3 bases, leaving 9 bases not matched to a gene. Germline V gene data show CDR1 as SNHLY and CDR2 as FYNNEI. CDR3: CASKIDGTNYNEQFF. The CDR3 nucleotides read TGTGCCAGCAAGATCGACGGGACTAACTACAATGAGCAGTTCTTC. Full variable domain (remainder filled in from reference TRBV2 and TRBJ2-1): EPEVTQTPSHQVTQMGQEVILRCVPISNHLYFYWYRQILGQKVEFLVSFYNNEISEKSEIFDDQFSVERPDGSNFTLKIRSTKLEDSAMYFCASKIDGTNYNEQFFGPGTRLTVL.

V usage is TRBV25-1 and J usage is TRBJ2-2, with unresolved D. V lost 5 bases and J lost 5, with 6 bases in between. CDR3 length equals 12 residues. The germline CDR1 and CDR2 sequences are MGHDK and SYGVNS. The CDR3 here is CASSPGTGELFF. The CDR3 DNA sequence: TGTGCCAGCAGTCCAGGAACCGGGGAGCTGTTTTTT.

The V gene is TRBV25-1, the J gene TRBJ2-5; tentative D call: TRBD2 (7 bases). There are 13 residues in the CDR3. CDR1 and CDR2 (germline): MGHDK, SYGVNS. The V gene lost 8 bases and the J gene lost 5 bases, with 15 bases spanning the gap. The CDR3 here is CASQRRGAETQYF. The CDR3 DNA reads TGTGCCAGCCAAAGACGGGGGGCGGAGACCCAGTACTTC.

V usage is TRBV5-1 and J usage is TRBJ2-7; 10 nucleotides match TRBD1. Germline V gene sequence: CDR1 SGHRS, CDR2 YFSETQ. The junction had 9 bases not matched to a gene; V was cut back by 3 bases and J by 0 bases. The CDR3 extends over 17 amino acids. The CDR3, as DNA: TGCGCCAGCAGCTCTCCCGGGACAGGGGCAATCTCCTACGAGCAGTACTTC. This gives the protein CASSSPGTGAISYEQYF.

About this clone: In the same sample, other DNA sequences code for this CDR3. V and J are TRBV6-1 and TRBJ2-1; D gene unclear. The CDR3 consists of 12 residues. V dropped 6 bases and J dropped 1 base, with 4 bases sitting between them. CDR1 and CDR2 (germline): MNHNS, SASEGT. The CDR3 sequence: CASRVSYNEQFF. The CDR3 nucleotides are TGTGCCAGCAGGGTATCCTACAATGAGCAGTTCTTC.

V is TRBV15 and J is TRBJ1-1; no firm D call. V lost 5 bases to trimming and J lost 3 bases, with 13 bases between them. CDR3 length equals 14 residues. Per germline, CDR1 LNHNV and CDR2 YYDKDF (reference sequence). The CDR3 nucleotides read TGTGCCACCAGCCGTGCCGGTTATGACACTGAAGCTTTCTTT. As protein: CATSRAGYDTEAFF.

The gene calls are TRBV10-3 and TRBJ1-2, with a tentative D call TRBD1 (6 bases). Trimming pared 5 bases from V and 7 bases from J, leaving 17 bases between. The CDR3 is 14 amino acids. In germline, CDR1 is ENHRY, CDR2 SYGVKD. CDR3 nucleotide sequence: TGTGCCATCAGTCCCACCTCTCGGGACATTGGCTACACCTTC. Protein sequence: CAISPTSRDIGYTF.

The chain is built from TRBV2 and TRBJ2-2; D possibly corresponds to TRBD2 (5 bases). With 3 bases removed from V and 8 bases from J, the gap between germline ends came to 13 bases. Per the germline V gene, CDR1 is SNHLY and CDR2 is FYNNEI. The length of the CDR3 is 14 residues. The CDR3 DNA is TGTGCCAGCAGTGATCTCCGAGGAGGTGGGGAGCTGTTTTTT. Translating it yields CASSDLRGGGELFF.

The chain couples TRBV18 to TRBJ2-5, with D possibly matching TRBD1 (6 bases). The CDR3 is made up of 15 amino acids. V lost 3 bases to trimming and J lost 1 base, with 12 bases between them. Germline assignment: CDR1 KGHSH and CDR2 LQKENI. Here the CDR3 reads CASSPYRVPQETQYF. The CDR3 DNA reads TGTGCCAGCTCACCGTACAGGGTCCCCCAAGAGACCCAGTACTTC.

This clone was counted a single time. This sequence joins TRBV5-1 and TRBJ2-1, with a tentative D call TRBD2 (5 bases). Between the trimmed V and J ends, which lost 0 bases and 0 bases, there was a span of 19 bases. CDR1 SGHRS and CDR2 YFSETQ come from the germline V gene. The CDR3 contains 19 residues. This CDR3 reads CASSLDGISWESSYNEQFF. DNA for the CDR3: TGCGCCAGCAGCTTGGACGGGATCTCTTGGGAGAGCTCCTACAATGAGCAGTTCTTC.

The chain links TRBV27 to TRBJ2-5, with TRBD2 matching over 10 bases. The germline gives CDR1 MNHEY, CDR2 SMNVEV (reference sequence). The junction had 10 bases not matched to a gene; V was cut back by 7 bases and J by 2 bases. There are 16 residues in the CDR3. The CDR3 DNA follows: TGTGCCAGCACCCCTCCTCGGACTAGCGGACAAGAGACCCAGTACTTC. It encodes CASTPPRTSGQETQYF.

This clone was observed a handful of times. The chain employs TRBV5-8 and TRBJ2-3; D not certain. The CDR3 totals 11 residues. The germline gives CDR1 SGHTS, CDR2 YDEGEE. V lost 4 bases, J lost 2 bases, and 2 bases lay in between. CDR3 residues: CASSITDTQYF. CDR3 nucleotides: TGTGCCAGCAGCATCACAGATACGCAGTATTTT.

The chain is built from TRBV18 and TRBJ2-1; D might be TRBD1 (6 bases). This CDR3 has 15 residues. Germline V gene lookup returns CDR1 KGHSH and CDR2 LQKENI. The V gene lost 3 bases and the J gene lost 5 bases, with 14 bases spanning the gap. CDR3 loop: CASSPLSRGHNEQFF. In nucleotides, the CDR3 is TGTGCCAGCTCACCTTTGAGCAGGGGCCACAATGAGCAGTTCTTC.

The rearrangement uses TRBV18 and TRBJ1-3, with D hard to call. V was clipped by 0 bases and J by 4 bases, with 10 bases between them. From germline, CDR1 is KGHSH and CDR2 LQKENI. CDR3 size: 15 residues. The CDR3: CASSPPGSVGNTIYF. CDR3 coding DNA: TGTGCCAGCTCACCACCTGGTTCCGTCGGAAACACCATATATTTT. The variable domain in full, with the rest retrieved from reference TRBV18 and TRBJ1-3, is NAGVMQNPRHLVRRRGQEARLRCSPMKGHSHVYWYRQLPEEGLKFMVYLQKENIIDESGMPKERFSAEFPKEGPSILRIQQVVRGDSAAYFCASSPPGSVGNTIYFGEGSWLTVV.

The chain recombines TRBV5-1 with TRBJ2-2; 9 bases line up with TRBD1. This CDR3 has 17 amino acids. Germline trimming cut 2 bases from V and 3 bases from J; bases unmatched to any gene: 8. Germline V lookup: CDR1 SGHRS, CDR2 YFSETQ. DNA for the CDR3: TGCGCCAGCAGCTTTGTCCGGGACAGGGATTACACCGGGGAGCTGTTTTTT. It translates to CASSFVRDRDYTGELFF.